The present entry profiles one T cell receptor beta chain with its context. The CDR3 has 16 amino acids. V was shortened by 2 bases and J by 2 bases, with 13 bases between the two germline ends. Germline-derived CDR1 and CDR2 are WNHNN and SYGVQD (reference sequence). Followed longitudinally, the Seattle patients had been enrolled during active infection. These data come from a study of blood T cell repertoires in COVID-19. On the study more broadly: The cDNA or gDNA used as material had been derived from T cells, B-cell-depleted T cells, or PBMCs.

Per the authors' pipeline: Reference gene primer amplification in the assay estimated nucleated cell counts. Here immunoSEQ multiplex PCR was the method, and the copy in TCRdb shows in-frame clones only, minus some. Clone size and the V and J calls come from that table; the DNA yielded D and trimming. The table has roughly 250,000 clones, under 85% seen once. The origin of this receptor is a human donor with COVID-19, enrolled during active disease. The donor label of this sample is uncertain. The sample was peripheral blood. The chain recombines TRBV10-1 with TRBJ1-5; D is perhaps TRBD1 (6 bases). For the CDR3, the DNA is TGCGCCAGCAGTGAGGACAGGTGGCAGGGCAATCAGCCCCAGCATTTT. This sequence encodes CASSEDRWQGNQPQHF.